The 27 T cell receptor beta chains presented below share a single source sample, sequenced in a study of identical twins. TCRdb reprocessed the 5' RACE reads with MiXCR, giving one entry per CDR3 protein. The table has hundreds of thousands of distinct CDR3 sequences, less than 9% seen once. These data were likewise used in another study, on yellow fever vaccine responses in identical twins.

The specimen sequenced was memory (CD45RO+) T cells sorted from blood. Source of these receptors: a woman aged 18-30 years in good health.

The chain carries TRBV21-1 and TRBJ2-2; the table's D call, TRBD1, has no DNA check behind it. TRBV21-1 is a pseudogene. This CDR3 region has 15 residues. The CDR3 loop reads CASSRGQGVTGELFF. The CDR3 DNA sequence: TGTGCCAGCAGCCGAGGACAGGGCGTAACCGGGGAGCTGTTTTTT.

V is TRBV12-5 and J is TRBJ2-7; D perhaps matches TRBD2 (7 bases). The CDR3 is 15 amino acids. Trimming removed 4 bases from V and 3 bases from J, with 16 bases in between. Germline V lookup: CDR1 LGHNT, CDR2 FRNRAP. The chain's CDR3 is CASGWGGDRHYEQYV. CDR3 coding DNA: TGTGCTAGTGGTTGGGGGGGCGACAGACACTACGAGCAGTACGTC.

This clonotype was recorded at least ten times. J is TRBJ2-1 and V is TRBV5-5, with TRBD2 as a possible D gene (6 bases). Germline V CDR1 and CDR2: SGHKS, YYEKEE (reference sequence). The CDR3 is 15 residues long. V was shortened by 2 bases and J by 4 bases, with 13 bases between the two germline ends. In DNA form, the CDR3 reads TGTGCCAGCAGCTTCAGGGACTTTCGGTACAATGAGCAGTTCTTC. Translated: CASSFRDFRYNEQFF.

This sequence joins TRBV19 and TRBJ2-7; D perhaps matches TRBD2 (6 bases). This CDR3 has 16 residues. Germline CDR1 reads LNHDA; CDR2 reads SQIVND (reference sequence). Deletions cut 9 bases from V and 0 bases from J, with 21 bases between. The CDR3 DNA reads as TGTGCCAGCCGCGGGGAAGGGGTCTCCACCTCCTACGAGCAGTACTTC. Translating it yields CASRGEGVSTSYEQYF.

This clonotype was seen a handful of times. This chain links TRBV7-3 with TRBJ2-2; TRBD1 is a possible D gene (6 bases). Germline CDR1 SGHTA, CDR2 FQGTGA. The CDR3 sequence is 15 residues long. V shed 6 bases and J shed 0 bases, with 11 bases lying between them. The CDR3 DNA reads TGTGCCAGCAGGAGGGGGACCACGAACACCGGGGAGCTGTTTTTT. Protein: CASRRGTTNTGELFF.

This clonotype was seen many times. The rearrangement links TRBV5-1 to TRBJ1-6; D remains unclear. Between the trimmed V and J ends, which lost 4 bases and 10 bases, there was a span of 18 bases. The length of the CDR3 is 15 residues. Per the germline V gene, CDR1 is SGHRS and CDR2 is YFSETQ. CDR3 sequence (DNA): TGCGCCAGCAGCACGTCTGGGTCGAAGGTGTCACCCCTCCACTTT. Its translation is CASSTSGSKVSPLHF.

This clonotype was observed a few times. The chain links TRBV28 to TRBJ2-7; D possibly matches TRBD1 or TRBD2 (6 bases each). Trimming removed 4 bases from V and 7 bases from J, with 20 bases in between. The CDR3 is 15 amino acids. The germline CDR1 and CDR2 sequences are MDHEN and SYDVKM. CDR3 nucleotide sequence: TGTGCCAGCAGTTGGGCCAATGGGGGGCGCCGGGAGCAGTACTTC. It is translated as CASSWANGGRREQYF.

This clonotype has a count of ten or more. J is TRBJ2-3 and V is TRBV10-3, with no clear D. The CDR3 consists of 11 residues. V was pared by 6 bases and J by 4 bases, with 5 bases between. From germline, CDR1 is ENHRY and CDR2 SYGVKD. CDR3 coding DNA: TGTGCCATCAGGGCGGCAGATACGCAGTATTTT. Protein sequence: CAIRAADTQYF.

The V and J genes are TRBV5-6 and TRBJ1-1, with TRBD1 identical over 7 bases. CDR1 is SGHDT and CDR2 is YYEEEE in the germline V gene. This CDR3 region has 15 residues. With 4 bases clipped from V and 0 bases from J, the junction kept 6 bases outside the gene matches. CDR3 sequence reads: CASSQGQLLNTEAFF. For the CDR3, the DNA is TGTGCCAGCAGCCAGGGACAGCTCCTGAACACTGAAGCTTTCTTT. The whole variable domain, filled in from reference TRBV5-6 and TRBJ1-1, reads DAGVTQSPTHLIKTRGQQVTLRCSPKSGHDTVSWYQQALGQGPQFIFQYYEEEERQRGNFPDRFSGHQFPNYSSELNVNALLLGDSALYLCASSQGQLLNTEAFFGQGTRLTVV.

The chain joins TRBV5-5 to TRBJ2-7; 11 positions agree with TRBD1. Germline assignment: CDR1 SGHKS and CDR2 YYEKEE (reference sequence). The length of the CDR3 is 14 residues. The V segment lost 5 bases and the J segment 4 bases; nucleotides outside the gene matches: 5. The CDR3 nucleotides are TGTGCCAGCAGAGGGACAGGGGGGCCTTACGAGCAGTACTTC. Translated: CASRGTGGPYEQYF.

This clonotype turned up a few times. This rearrangement joins TRBV5-1 to TRBJ2-7; D unclear. The germline V and J ends were trimmed by 1 base and 3 bases, with 8 bases remaining between them. Germline V gene data show CDR1 as SGHRS and CDR2 as YFSETQ. This CDR3 spans 13 amino acids. In DNA form, the CDR3 reads TGCGCCAGCAGCTTGCACGTCAGCTACGAGCAGTACTTC. Its translation is CASSLHVSYEQYF.

In this sample, this clonotype turned up a few times. V is TRBV25-1 and J is TRBJ2-2; possibly TRBD1 for D (6 bases). V lost 6 bases and J lost 4, with 15 bases in between. The CDR3 consists of 15 residues. CDR1 is MGHDK, CDR2 SYGVNS, per germline. The chain's CDR3 is CASRATGFTTGELFF. In DNA form, the CDR3 reads TGTGCCAGCAGAGCAACAGGGTTTACCACCGGGGAGCTGTTTTTT.

The rearrangement links TRBV29-1 to TRBJ2-7; D not certain. CDR1 is SQVTM, CDR2 ANQGSEA, per germline. The V end was cut by 5 bases, the J end by 2 bases, with 7 bases between. The CDR3 loop spans 11 amino acids. CDR3 nucleotide sequence: TGCAGCGTTACAGAAACCTACGAGCAGTACGTC. This gives the protein CSVTETYEQYV.

The genes are TRBV28 and TRBJ2-1, with 9 nucleotides matching TRBD1. This CDR3 has 15 residues. The V segment lost 3 bases and the J segment 6 bases; nucleotides outside the gene matches: 6. From germline, CDR1 is MDHEN and CDR2 SYDVKM. CDR3 protein: CASSFPGTGTNEQFF. DNA for the CDR3: TGTGCCAGCAGTTTTCCCGGGACAGGGACCAATGAGCAGTTCTTC.

The V call is TRBV6-1, the J call TRBJ1-4, with D possibly TRBD1 on 5 matching bases. Trimming shortened V by 3 bases and J by 5 bases, and 7 bases separated the two germline ends. The CDR3 length is 13 residues. Germline V gene data show CDR1 as MNHNS and CDR2 as SASEGT. The CDR3 is CASSEAGNEKLFF. The CDR3 DNA reads as TGTGCCAGCAGTGAGGCAGGGAATGAAAAACTGTTTTTT.

This clonotype occurred a few times. The rearrangement uses TRBV5-1 and TRBJ2-2, with 8 bases fitting TRBD2. After removal of 6 bases from V and 4 bases from J, the junction contained 5 bases not matched to a gene. Germline-derived CDR1 and CDR2 are SGHRS and YFSETQ. The CDR3 loop spans 14 amino acids. The CDR3 DNA sequence: TGCGCCAGCAACGGGGGGGCGGTCACCGGGGAGCTGTTTTTT. Translation: CASNGGAVTGELFF.

To note about this clonotype: A much larger clone sits a single nucleotide away, making a read error possible. The CDR3 DNA follows: TGCGCCAGCAGCTTGCGAGCTACCGGGAGAGGGGCAGATACGCAGTATTTT. It specifies CASSLRATGRGADTQYF. The chain employs TRBV5-1 and TRBJ2-3, with D perhaps matching TRBD2 (6 bases). The V gene's germline CDR1 is SGHRS and CDR2 YFSETQ. Trimming shortened V by 1 base and J by 4 bases, and 19 bases separated the two germline ends. The CDR3 is 17 amino acids.

This clonotype appeared a few times. V gene TRBV24-1 combines with J gene TRBJ2-2; D is unresolved. V lost 5 bases to trimming and J lost 6 bases, with 6 bases between them. Germline lookup yields CDR1 KGHDR and CDR2 SFDVKD. The CDR3 has 12 residues. The CDR3 DNA sequence: TGTGCCACCAGTGGGTTTGCCGGGGAGCTGTTTTTT. As protein: CATSGFAGELFF.

The J gene is TRBJ2-5, the V gene TRBV7-7; 10 bases line up with TRBD1. Per germline, CDR1 SSHAT and CDR2 FNYEAQ (reference sequence). V dropped 5 bases and J dropped 5; count of bases not matched to a gene: 5. CDR3 length: 14 amino acids. CDR3 sequence (DNA): TGTGCCAGCAGCAGGACAGGGGGGGCTGAGACCCAGTACTTC. This sequence encodes CASSRTGGAETQYF.

This chain links TRBV12-3 or TRBV12-4 with TRBJ2-1; the D call may be TRBD1 or TRBD2 (5 bases each). V was shortened by 8 bases and J by 8 bases, with 16 bases between the two germline ends. The CDR3 covers 13 residues. The CDR3 reads CASVPGAGDEQFF. CDR3 sequence (DNA): TGTGCCAGCGTCCCTGGGGCCGGGGATGAGCAGTTCTTC.

This clonotype appeared a few times. The chain uses TRBV28 and TRBJ1-6; TRBD1 is a possible D gene (6 bases). The CDR3 has 15 amino acids. The V end lost 3 bases, the J end lost 10 bases, and 16 bases lay between the germline ends. Per the germline V gene, CDR1 is MDHEN and CDR2 is SYDVKM. Here the CDR3 DNA reads TGTGCCAGCAGTTTCTACGGCAGGGGAGGCTCACCCCTCCACTTT. This translates into CASSFYGRGGSPLHF. Full variable domain (rest looked up from reference TRBV28 and TRBJ1-6): DVKVTQSSRYLVKRTGEKVFLECVQDMDHENMFWYRQDPGLGLRLIYFSYDVKMKEKGDIPEGYSVSREKKERFSLILESASTNQTSMYLCASSFYGRGGSPLHFGNGTRLTVT.

The V and J genes are TRBV27 and TRBJ1-1, with 7 nucleotides matching TRBD1. CDR3 size: 14 residues. The J segment lost 3 bases and the V segment lost 6 bases, leaving 7 bases of the junction unmatched. From germline, CDR1 is MNHEY and CDR2 SMNVEV (reference sequence). The CDR3: CASRSQGQYTEAFF. In DNA, the CDR3 is TGTGCCAGCAGATCCCAGGGACAGTACACTGAAGCTTTCTTT.

J is TRBJ2-3 and V is TRBV10-3; 7 positions agree with TRBD2. Germline lookup yields CDR1 ENHRY and CDR2 SYGVKD. The CDR3 has 12 amino acids. Trimming took 11 bases from V and 6 from J; bases not matched to a gene: 8. CDR3 nucleotides: TGTGCCCCTCAGCGGGGCGGGGATACGCAGTATTTT. Translation gives CAPQRGGDTQYF.

V usage is TRBV20-1 and J usage is TRBJ2-7, with a weak D call TRBD2 (6 bases). The CDR3 is 14 residues long. Trimming removed 1 base from V and 7 bases from J, with 17 bases in between. Germline V gives CDR1 DFQATT, CDR2 SNEGSKA (reference sequence). CDR3 residues: CSARAGGPVTEQYF. CDR3 DNA: TGCAGTGCTAGAGCAGGAGGGCCGGTGACGGAGCAGTACTTC.

This clonotype was detected only a few times. V is TRBV6-1 and J is TRBJ2-1, with D possibly being TRBD1 (6 bases). The CDR3 consists of 14 residues. Trimming left V 2 bases short and J 3 bases short, with 8 bases between. From germline, CDR1 is MNHNS and CDR2 SASEGT. Here the CDR3 DNA reads TGTGCCAGCAGTGAACCGACAGGCTACAATGAGCAGTTCTTC. The encoded protein is CASSEPTGYNEQFF.

Ten or more counts support this clonotype. The chain combines TRBV3-1 with TRBJ1-2, with unresolved D. Germline V lookup: CDR1 LGHDT, CDR2 YNNKEL (reference sequence). The germline V and J ends were trimmed by 4 bases and 4 bases, with 16 bases remaining between them. CDR3 length: 15 amino acids. In DNA, the CDR3 is TGTGCCAGCAGCCCAGGCCTCTTTGATGGCTATGGCTACACCTTC. Translated: CASSPGLFDGYGYTF.

A few counts support this clonotype. V gene TRBV12-3 or TRBV12-4 combines with J gene TRBJ2-5; TRBD2 aligns across 8 bases. The CDR3 totals 15 residues. The trim removed 1 base at V and 5 bases at J, leaving 6 bases unmatched. The CDR3 nucleotides are TGTGCCAGCAGTTTAGGCCTATCGGGAGGGGAGACCCAGTACTTC. This translates into CASSLGLSGGETQYF.